This T cell receptor beta chain was found in a study of blood T cell repertoires in COVID-19. Study as a whole: Specimens from acute and convalescent COVID-19 originated in the United States, Italy and Spain. PBMCs, B-cell-depleted T cells, or T cells were the source of the cDNA or gDNA that made up the material.

In the original analysis: From reference gene primer amplification, estimates of nucleated cell counts were derived. Repertoires were generated with immunoSEQ multiplex PCR, while TCRdb's copy carries only in-frame clones and drops some. The V and J calls and clone size come from that table; D and trimming were worked out from the DNA. The sample gives over 60,000 clones, less than 85% of which show up once; about 16% is in the top ten. Sequencing was carried out using peripheral blood. The sequence derives from a man at least 80 years old with active COVID-19.

CDR3 sequence: CATSDPSLEGKDTQYF. The CDR3 bases are TGTGCCACCAGTGACCCCTCCCTGGAGGGTAAAGATACGCAGTATTTT. The V gene is TRBV24-1, the J gene TRBJ2-3; D is perhaps TRBD2 (6 bases). This CDR3 comprises 16 residues. CDR1 and CDR2 (germline): KGHDR, SFDVKD. V was cut by 4 bases and J by 5 bases, with 18 bases left in between.